The count of the clone carrying this TCR beta chain is one. Its specificity is not known. This sample is part of a study of shared clonotypes between healthy human individuals. Study observations and caveats: Generally, estimated richness proved larger in naive subsets than it did in memory subsets. The sole specimen, blood, was sampled, and tissue repertoires likely differ.

The CDR3 runs to 14 residues. Germline assignment: CDR1 SGHDT and CDR2 YYEEEE. V was clipped by 1 base and J by 0 bases, with 7 bases between them. Generated by immunoSEQ multiplex PCR, the TCRdb table keeps only in-frame clones and is missing some. The table shows a few million clones, with nearly 97% occurring only once. The source material was naive CD4+ T cells sorted from blood. As to subset: CD45RA+ positively selected. The chain employs TRBV5-6 and TRBJ2-5; D is uncertain. The TCR originated in a man younger than 30 in good health. In DNA form, the CDR3 reads TGTGCCAGCAGCTTGTGGCACTACCAAGAGACCCAGTACTTC. Protein product: CASSLWHYQETQYF.